The clone carrying this T cell receptor beta chain was seen at least ten times. The antigen remains unidentified. The V end was cut by 4 bases, the J end by 4 bases, with 9 bases between. This CDR3 has 13 amino acids. Germline V gene lookup returns CDR1 SGHDT and CDR2 YYEEEE. This entry is derived from a study of response to subunit inactivated influenza vaccine. TCRdb recomputed calls from the RT-PCR reads with MiXCR, one row per CDR3 protein. The sample includes around 650,000 distinct CDR3 sequences, 15% to 19% seen only once; the top ten take 9.5% to 13%. General study points: Each seasonal influenza vaccination, the authors suggested, recruits few new T cells.

Sequencing used PBMCs from blood, obtained 11 to 12 days after vaccination. The TCR sequence derives from a man in his forties or fifties who received an inactivated influenza vaccine. V usage is TRBV5-6 and J usage is TRBJ1-5; no clear D. CDR3 coding DNA: TGTGCCAGCAGCGCGACCACAAATCAGCCCCAGCATTTT. The encoded protein is CASSATTNQPQHF.